The text below deals with one T cell receptor beta chain. As to treatment: roughly 20 received Ad26.COV2.S at low or high dose, single or two shots; roughly 5 received placebo; per-sample allocation not given. Samples came from day 63 after the first vaccine or placebo injection. Clones were read by immunoSEQ multiplex PCR, and TCRdb kept only the in-frame ones, dropping some. The sample lists 300,000 to 400,000 clones; around four fifths were seen once. This sample was taken from a study of Ad26.COV2.S vaccination and SARS-CoV-2 variants. Germline CDR1 reads LGHDT; CDR2 reads YNNKEL (reference sequence). V lost 0 bases, J lost 1 base, and 14 bases lay in between. This CDR3 region has 17 residues.

This clonotype originated in a person between 18 and 65 years old who received the Ad26.COV2.S COVID-19 vaccine or a placebo. The V call is TRBV3-1 (or the pseudogene TRBV3-2), the J call TRBJ2-3, with D possibly being TRBD2 (7 bases). This specimen was peripheral blood, taken in a trial of Ad26.COV2.S vaccine versus placebo. The CDR3 region is CASSQEEGGPGTDTQYF. CDR3 coding DNA: TGTGCCAGCAGCCAAGAGGAGGGGGGGCCAGGCACAGATACGCAGTATTTT.